These 6 T cell receptor beta chains were sequenced from one sample in a study of memory CD4+ T cells and cytomegalovirus serostatus (dated by TCRdb to between 2019 and 2020). A FACSAria II was used to sort memory CD4+ T cells, defined as single viable CD3+CD4+CD8-CD45RO+ cells. The library was produced with the immunoSEQ multiplex PCR assay. The source is immuneACCESS, and TCRdb retained only in-frame sequences with V and J called. Part of the clones is not carried over; for the studies checked, unresolved V genes explain less than half of this, and the remainder is unexplained. The sample table holds tens of thousands of clones, of which roughly 83% were seen once. The ten largest clones capture about 0.79% of the sample. The sequenced sample was memory CD4+ T cells from blood. All receptors come from an adult in good health and CMV-seronegative.

Only one count was recorded for this clone. CDR3 residues: CASSVAVDLIYEQYF. DNA of the CDR3: TGTGCCAGCAGCGTAGCTGTGGATTTAATATACGAGCAGTACTTC. The V and J genes are TRBV9 and TRBJ2-7; no definite D call. With 0 bases removed from V and 4 bases from J, the gap between germline ends came to 14 bases. The CDR3 sequence is 15 residues long. CDR1 SGDLS and CDR2 YYNGEE come from the germline V gene.

V and J are TRBV7-2 and TRBJ1-3; D gene ambiguous. Germline V gene lookup returns CDR1 SGHTA and CDR2 FQGNSA. Trimming shortened V by 5 bases and J by 6 bases, and 14 bases separated the two germline ends. The CDR3 length is 14 residues. The CDR3 DNA reads TGTGCCAGCAGCCCCCGTACCGCCCAAAACACCATATATTTT. Its translation: CASSPRTAQNTIYF.

This clone was recorded a few times. This chain connects TRBV5-6 to TRBJ2-5; D gene ambiguous. There are 13 residues in the CDR3. The V gene lost 2 bases and the J gene lost 0 bases, with 5 bases spanning the gap. In germline, CDR1 is SGHDT, CDR2 YYEEEE. CDR3 protein: CASSFLDQETQYF. The CDR3 DNA follows: TGTGCCAGCAGCTTTCTTGACCAAGAGACCCAGTACTTC.

J is TRBJ2-3 and V is TRBV30, with 10 bases fitting TRBD2. Germline CDR1 reads GTSNPN; CDR2 reads SVGIG (reference sequence). This CDR3 comprises 13 residues. The V gene end was trimmed by 4 bases and the J gene end by 10 bases; junction bases not matched to a gene: 8. CDR3 sequence reads: CAWTSGGRGSQYF. The CDR3 region has the DNA TGTGCCTGGACTAGCGGGGGCAGGGGTTCGCAGTATTTT.

The gene calls are TRBV19 and TRBJ2-7; 9 bases match TRBD2. Per the germline V gene, CDR1 is LNHDA and CDR2 is SQIVND (reference sequence). This CDR3 contains 14 residues. The trim removed 4 bases at V and 3 bases at J, leaving 4 bases unmatched. CDR3 sequence (DNA): TGTGCCAGTAGTAAGACTAGCGGCAACTACGAGCAGTACTTC. It codes for CASSKTSGNYEQYF. The entire variable domain, with the rest obtained from reference TRBV19 and TRBJ2-7, is as follows: DGGITQSPKYLFRKEGQNVTLSCEQNLNHDAMYWYRQDPGQGLRLIYYSQIVNDFQKGDIAEGYSVSREKKESFPLTVTSAQKNPTAFYLCASSKTSGNYEQYFGPGTRLTVT.

V is TRBV7-2 and J is TRBJ2-6; possibly TRBD1 or TRBD2 for D (5 bases each). Per germline, CDR1 SGHTA and CDR2 FQGNSA. The CDR3 has 15 amino acids. V lost 2 bases, J lost 2 bases, and 7 bases lay in between. In DNA, the CDR3 is TGTGCCAGCAGCTTACAGGGAGCTGGGGCCAACGTCCTGACTTTC. Its protein product is CASSLQGAGANVLTF.